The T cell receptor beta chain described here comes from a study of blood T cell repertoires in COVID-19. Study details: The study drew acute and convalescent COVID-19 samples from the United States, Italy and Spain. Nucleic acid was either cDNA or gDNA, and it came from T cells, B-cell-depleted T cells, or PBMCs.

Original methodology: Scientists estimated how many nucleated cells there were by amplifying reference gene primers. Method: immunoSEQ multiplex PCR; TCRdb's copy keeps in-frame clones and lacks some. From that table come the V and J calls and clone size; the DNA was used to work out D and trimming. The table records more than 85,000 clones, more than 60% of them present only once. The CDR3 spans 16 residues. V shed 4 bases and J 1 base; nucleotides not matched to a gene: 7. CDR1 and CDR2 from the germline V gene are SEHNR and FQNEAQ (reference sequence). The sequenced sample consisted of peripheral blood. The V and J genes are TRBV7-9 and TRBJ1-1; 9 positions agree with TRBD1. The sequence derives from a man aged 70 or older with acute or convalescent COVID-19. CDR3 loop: CASSSGQGVANTEAFF. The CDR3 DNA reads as TGTGCCAGCAGCTCGGGACAGGGAGTGGCGAACACTGAAGCTTTCTTT.